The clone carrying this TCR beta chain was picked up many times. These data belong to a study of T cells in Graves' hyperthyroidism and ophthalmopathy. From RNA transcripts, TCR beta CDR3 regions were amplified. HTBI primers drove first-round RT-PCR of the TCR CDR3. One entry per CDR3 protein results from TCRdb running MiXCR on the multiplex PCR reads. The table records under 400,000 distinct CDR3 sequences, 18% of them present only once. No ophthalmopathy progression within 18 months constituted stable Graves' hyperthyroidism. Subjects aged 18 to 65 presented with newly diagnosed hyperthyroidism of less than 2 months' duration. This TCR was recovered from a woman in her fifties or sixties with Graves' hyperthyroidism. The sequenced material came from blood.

CDR3 residues: CSARDSPGGETQYF. DNA for the CDR3: TGCAGTGCTAGAGATTCCCCAGGAGGGGAGACCCAGTACTTC. This rearrangement joins TRBV20-1 to TRBJ2-5; perhaps TRBD2 as D (6 bases). Germline loops: CDR1 DFQATT, CDR2 SNEGSKA (reference sequence). CDR3 length: 14 residues. The V and J ends lost 0 bases and 5 bases respectively, with 13 bases between them.